The entry that follows covers one T cell receptor beta chain sequence. Its cognate antigen is unknown. This may arise from a read error, as a much more abundant clone is one base away. Samples left unsorted employed roughly 90 million PBMCs for genomic DNA. The source of the sample is a study of shared clonotypes between healthy human individuals. The CDR3 contains 18 residues. Germline CDR1 SGDLS, CDR2 YYNGEE. The team ran DNA from unsorted PBMCs on ten immunoSEQ deep assay plates for sequencing. Sequencing used immunoSEQ multiplex PCR; TCRdb keeps in-frame clones, though not all of them. The sample shows about 490,000 clones, over 60% of them seen only once. General study results and limits: Limitation of the genetic and exposure-history diversity represented came from the few donors. The study sampled only blood, and tissue repertoires likely differ.

The sample was PBMCs. This sequence was found in a woman in her thirties or forties in good health. Some clones in this sample may be carry-over from other donors' samples. The V and J genes are TRBV9 and TRBJ1-3, with D uncertain. The CDR3 here is CARSVGWESRRSGNTIYF. DNA of the CDR3: TGTGCCAGAAGCGTGGGTTGGGAATCCAGGCGTTCTGGAAACACCATATATTTT.